One and the same sample provided the 15 T cell receptor beta chains below, sequenced in a study of molecular identifiers for immune sequencing clone quantification. MiXCR, applied by TCRdb to the PCR reads, yields one record per CDR3 protein. Found here are about 320,000 distinct CDR3 sequences, about a fifth of them singletons; the top ten hold roughly 0.8%. Sequencing was carried out using naive CD8+ T cells from blood, with Jurkat cell RNA spiked in. As for subset: FACS-sorted CD8+CD4-CCR7+CD45RA+ naive T cells. These receptors all come from a human donor in good health. Some libraries in this study had Jurkat cell RNA spiked in.

As regards this clonotype: A junction end diverges from the germline sequence, so it may reflect a read error. V usage is TRBV4-1 and J usage is TRBJ1-2, with D possibly matching TRBD1 (6 bases). Per the germline V gene, CDR1 is MGHRA and CDR2 is YSYEKL. The CDR3 contains 15 residues. The CDR3, as DNA: TGCGCCAGCAGCCAAGAAGTGGGGGCGAACTATGGCTACGCCTTC. It yields the protein CASSQEVGANYGYAF.

As regards this clonotype: A much larger clone differs from this one at a single base, so this may be a read error. CDR3 loop: CASTEPGQSTGAFF. The CDR3 DNA sequence: TGTGCCAGCACCGAACCGGGACAATCAACTGGAGCTTTCTTT. The V and J genes are TRBV6-6 and TRBJ1-1; D perhaps matches TRBD1 (6 bases). There are 14 residues in the CDR3. Germline V lookup: CDR1 MNHNY, CDR2 SVGAGI (reference sequence).

This clonotype appeared many times. The rearrangement uses TRBV27 and TRBJ2-1; 12 bases are a match to TRBD2. CDR3 size: 16 residues. Germline CDR1 is MNHEY and CDR2 is SMNVEV (reference sequence). Unmatched junction bases numbered 8, after V lost 2 bases and J lost 9 bases. Here the CDR3 reads CASSLVLAGGPGEQFF. CDR3 coding DNA: TGTGCCAGCAGTTTAGTTCTAGCGGGAGGGCCGGGTGAGCAGTTCTTC.

This clonotype was picked up many times. The rearrangement links TRBV12-3 or TRBV12-4 to TRBJ2-1, with D maybe TRBD1 (6 bases). This CDR3 spans 15 amino acids. Trimming left V 3 bases short and J 10 bases short, with 19 bases between. CDR3 region: CASSFRAHRVWEQFF. The CDR3 DNA sequence: TGTGCCAGCAGTTTCCGGGCCCACAGGGTCTGGGAGCAGTTCTTC.

In regard to this clonotype: A read error is possible here, since a much larger clone lies one base away. J is TRBJ2-3 and V is TRBV19; 7 positions agree with TRBD2. V trimming: 10 bases; J trimming: 0 bases; junction bases outside the gene matches: 7. The CDR3 length is 14 residues. Germline lookup yields CDR1 LNHDA and CDR2 SQIVND (reference sequence). CDR3 protein: CANRAGISTDTQYF. Here the CDR3 DNA reads TGTGCCAATAGAGCGGGGATAAGCACAGATACGCAGTATTTT.

CDR3 amino acids: CASSSTGGGYGYTF. The CDR3 bases are TGTGCCAGCAGCTCCACAGGGGGCGGCTATGGCTACACCTTC. This rearrangement joins TRBV7-9 to TRBJ1-2; TRBD1 aligns across 9 bases. V gave up 4 bases and J gave up 4 bases; unmatched junction bases: 4. Germline V gene sequence: CDR1 SEHNR, CDR2 FQNEAQ (reference sequence). The CDR3 covers 14 residues.

A note on this clonotype: Mismatch with germline at one junction end may stem from a read error. This chain links TRBV19 with TRBJ2-3; D not certain. The J call may be wrong; the DNA end is better matched by TRBJ1-5. The germline V gene encodes CDR1 LNHDA and CDR2 SQIVND (reference sequence). The CDR3 length is 13 residues. Here the CDR3 DNA reads TGTGCCAGTGGTATTCGGGGTGGAGATACGCAGCATTTT. It encodes CASGIRGGDTQHF.

A few counts support this clonotype. This chain links TRBV4-1 with TRBJ1-1; TRBD1 aligns across 9 bases. The V and J ends lost 5 bases and 1 base, in that order; junction bases with no gene match: 11. The germline CDR1 and CDR2 sequences are MGHRA and YSYEKL. The CDR3 has 17 residues. CDR3 DNA: TGCGCCAGCAGCTCCGCTCGAAGGGGACAGGGGAACACTGAAGCTTTCTTT. It yields the protein CASSSARRGQGNTEAFF.

This clonotype was observed a few times. The conserved closing phenylalanine or tryptophan is absent in this CDR3, likely reflecting a read error. The chain recombines TRBV27 with TRBJ1-2; D ambiguous. Trimming took off 4 bases at V and 3 bases at J, with 9 bases between the two ends. Germline CDR1 and CDR2: MNHEY and SMNVEV (reference sequence). The CDR3 is 13 amino acids. The CDR3 nucleotides read TGTGCCAGCAGTTCTGGAGTCCACTATGGCTACACCCTC. Its translation is CASSSGVHYGYTL.

This clonotype showed up many times. The DNA of the CDR3 is TGTGCCAGCAACATAGCGGGGGGGCAATCAGATACGCAGTATTTT. This gives the protein CASNIAGGQSDTQYF. The chain has TRBV9 and TRBJ2-3, with TRBD2 matching 11 bases. The CDR3 runs 15 residues. Unmatched junction bases numbered 7, after V lost 6 bases and J lost 4 bases. Germline V gene data show CDR1 as SGDLS and CDR2 as YYNGEE. Full variable domain (missing parts from reference TRBV9 and TRBJ2-3): DSGVTQTPKHLITATGQRVTLRCSPRSGDLSVYWYQQSLDQGLQFLIQYYNGEERAKGNILERFSAQQFPDLHSELNLSSLELGDSALYFCASNIAGGQSDTQYFGPGTRLTVL.

This clonotype has a count of ten or more. V and J are TRBV5-4 and TRBJ2-7, with a possible D match to TRBD1 (6 bases). Germline V lookup: CDR1 SGHNT, CDR2 YYREEE (reference sequence). The V and J ends lost 1 base and 2 bases respectively, with 10 bases between them. The CDR3 contains 14 residues. CDR3 sequence (DNA): TGTGCCAGCAGCTTGCAGGGGTCAGCCTACGAGCAGTACTTC. Translated, it gives CASSLQGSAYEQYF. Using reference TRBV5-4 and TRBJ2-7 for the parts outside the CDR3, the full variable domain is ETGVTQSPTHLIKTRGQQVTLRCSSQSGHNTVSWYQQALGQGPQFIFQYYREEENGRGNFPPRFSGLQFPNYSSELNVNALELDDSALYLCASSLQGSAYEQYFGPGTRLTVT.

Ten or more counts support this clonotype. The genes are TRBV20-1 and TRBJ2-7; TRBD2 matches 11 bases. This CDR3 is built from 17 residues. With V trimmed by 3 bases and J by 0 bases, 10 bases remained unmatched. CDR1 is DFQATT and CDR2 is SNEGSKA in the germline V gene (reference sequence). The CDR3 region is CSASWASSGGSSYEQYF. The CDR3 DNA reads as TGCAGTGCTAGTTGGGCCTCTAGCGGGGGGTCCTCCTACGAGCAGTACTTC.

This clonotype was detected ten times or more. CDR3 in amino acids: CASSVRDRGSYTNYEQYF. The CDR3 DNA reads TGTGCCAGCAGCGTACGGGACAGGGGGTCCTATACTAACTACGAGCAGTACTTC. V is TRBV7-9 and J is TRBJ2-7; TRBD1 agrees at 11 bases. Germline values: CDR1 SEHNR, CDR2 FQNEAQ (reference sequence). Trimming cost V 5 bases and J 3 bases; bases outside gene matches: 15. This CDR3 comprises 18 residues.

This clonotype was seen ten or more times. V gene TRBV14 combines with J gene TRBJ2-3; 10 bases line up with TRBD1. In germline, CDR1 is SGHDN, CDR2 FVKESK. This CDR3 has 17 residues. The V segment lost 1 base and the J segment 6 bases; nucleotides outside the gene matches: 10. CDR3 coding DNA: TGTGCCAGCAGCCAAGGGGGACAGGGGTTCTCCGCGGATACGCAGTATTTT. Translated, it gives CASSQGGQGFSADTQYF.

Of note for this clonotype: A much larger clone lies a single base off, so this may be a read error. CDR3 residues: CASSFGSMNTANVPTF. The CDR3 bases are TGTGCCAGCAGTTTTGGAAGTATGAACACGGCCAACGTCCCGACTTTC. This rearrangement joins TRBV12-3 or TRBV12-4 to TRBJ2-6, with no clear D. This CDR3 has 16 residues.